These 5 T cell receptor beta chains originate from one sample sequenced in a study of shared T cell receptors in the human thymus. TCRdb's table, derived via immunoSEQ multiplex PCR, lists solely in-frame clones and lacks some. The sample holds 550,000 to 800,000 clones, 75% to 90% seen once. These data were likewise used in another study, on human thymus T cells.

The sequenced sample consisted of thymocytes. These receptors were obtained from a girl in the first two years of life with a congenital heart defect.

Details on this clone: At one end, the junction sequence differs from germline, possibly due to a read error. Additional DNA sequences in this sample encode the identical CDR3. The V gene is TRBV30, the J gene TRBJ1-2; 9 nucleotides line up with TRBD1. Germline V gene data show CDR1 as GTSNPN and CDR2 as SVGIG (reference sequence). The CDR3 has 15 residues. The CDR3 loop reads CAWRDRDHGGYGYTF. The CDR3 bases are TGCGCCTGGAGGGACAGGGACCATGGTGGCTATGGCTACACCTTC. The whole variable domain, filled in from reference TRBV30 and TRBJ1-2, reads SQTIHQWPATLVQPVGSPLSLECTVEGTSNPNLYWYRQAAGRGLQLLFYSVGIGQISSEVPQNLSASRPQDRQFILSSKKLLLSDSGFYLCAWRDRDHGGYGYTFGSGTRLTVV.

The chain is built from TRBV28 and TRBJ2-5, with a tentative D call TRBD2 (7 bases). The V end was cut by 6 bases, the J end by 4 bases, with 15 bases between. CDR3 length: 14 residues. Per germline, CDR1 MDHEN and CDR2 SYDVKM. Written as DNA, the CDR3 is TGTGCCAGCAGGGGAAGGGGGGGCCCAGAGACCCAGTACTTC. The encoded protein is CASRGRGGPETQYF.

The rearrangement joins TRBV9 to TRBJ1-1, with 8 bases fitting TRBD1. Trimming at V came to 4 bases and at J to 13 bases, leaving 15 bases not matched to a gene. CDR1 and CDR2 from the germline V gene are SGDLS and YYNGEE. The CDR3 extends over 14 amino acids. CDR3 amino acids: CASSPHGAGGWFFF. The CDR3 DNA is TGTGCCAGCAGCCCGCACGGGGCAGGGGGCTGGTTTTTCTTT.

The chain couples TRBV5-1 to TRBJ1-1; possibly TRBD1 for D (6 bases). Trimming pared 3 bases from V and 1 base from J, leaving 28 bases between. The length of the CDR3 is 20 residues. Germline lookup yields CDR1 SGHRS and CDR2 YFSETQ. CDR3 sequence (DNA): TGCGCCAGCAGCTACTTTAAGAGAAGGGGGAGCTTCAACAGGAACACTGAAGCTTTCTTT. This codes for CASSYFKRRGSFNRNTEAFF.

CDR3 DNA: TGTGCCAGCTCGCGCCGGGACAGGGCCTTCTACGAGCAGTACTTC. Its translation is CASSRRDRAFYEQYF. V usage is TRBV18 and J usage is TRBJ2-7; the match to TRBD1 covers 9 bases. The germline V gene has CDR1 KGHSH and CDR2 LQKENI. The CDR3 is 15 residues long. After removal of 6 bases from V and 3 bases from J, the junction contained 9 bases not matched to a gene.